This passage covers 23 T cell receptor beta chains from one sample sequenced in a study of shared clonotypes between healthy human individuals. Libraries were prepared by immunoSEQ multiplex PCR; TCRdb keeps only in-frame clonotypes and omits some of them. The table records about 580,000 clones, about 98% of them present only once. Terminally differentiated effector memory CD45RA+ cells were excluded by CCR7 positive selection of CD45RO-negative cells. The sample comprised naive CD8+ T cells sorted from blood. These receptors came from a man aged 30 to 45 in good health.

This chain uses TRBV6-4 with TRBJ2-3, with D possibly matching TRBD2 (5 bases). CDR3 length equals 18 residues. Germline V CDR1 and CDR2: MRHNA, SNTAGT. With 10 bases removed from V and 5 bases from J, the gap between germline ends came to 31 bases. Written as DNA, the CDR3 is TGTGCCAACCCCCACATTGAGCCCTTAGCGCTCGATGGAGATACGCAGTATTTT. Translation gives CANPHIEPLALDGDTQYF.

The chain employs TRBV4-1 and TRBJ2-7, with 9 bases identical to TRBD2. The CDR3 consists of 16 residues. CDR1 MGHRA and CDR2 YSYEKL come from the germline V gene. The V and J ends lost 1 base and 2 bases, in that order; junction bases with no gene match: 6. The chain's CDR3 is CASSQGLGGRAYEQYF. CDR3 nucleotide sequence: TGCGCCAGCAGCCAAGGACTCGGCGGGAGGGCCTACGAGCAGTACTTC.

This clone was seen only once. J is TRBJ2-5 and V is TRBV9; unclear D gene. Germline CDR1 reads SGDLS; CDR2 reads YYNGEE. The CDR3 runs to 14 residues. V lost 2 bases and J 2 bases, leaving 10 bases between the germline ends. CDR3 sequence: CASSVTDLQETQYF. The DNA for the CDR3 is TGTGCCAGCAGCGTCACGGACCTACAAGAGACCCAGTACTTC.

A single count supports this clone. This chain uses TRBV29-1 with TRBJ2-1; D unresolved. CDR3 length: 13 amino acids. Germline CDR1 and CDR2: SQVTM and ANQGSEA. Trimming stripped 3 bases from V and 9 bases from J, with 15 bases between. CDR3 in DNA: TGCAGCGTTGACCTTAGGACCGTGGGTGAGCAGTTCTTC. Translation gives CSVDLRTVGEQFF.

The rearrangement joins TRBV5-5 to TRBJ2-1; TRBD2 is a possible D gene (5 bases). The CDR3 has 16 amino acids. V shed 4 bases and J shed 0 bases, with 14 bases lying between them. Germline CDR1 is SGHKS and CDR2 is YYEKEE (reference sequence). CDR3 in amino acids: CASSRQRLSSYNEQFF. DNA for the CDR3: TGTGCCAGCAGCCGCCAGCGGCTTAGCTCCTACAATGAGCAGTTCTTC. Full variable domain (missing parts from reference TRBV5-5 and TRBJ2-1): DAGVTQSPTHLIKTRGQQVTLRCSPISGHKSVSWYQQVLGQGPQFIFQYYEKEERGRGNFPDRFSARQFPNYSSELNVNALLLGDSALYLCASSRQRLSSYNEQFFGPGTRLTVL.

The J gene is TRBJ2-1, the V gene TRBV7-9; D gene uncertain. The CDR3 length is 15 residues. The V end lost 8 bases, the J end lost 0 bases, and 14 bases lay between the germline ends. Germline loops: CDR1 SEHNR, CDR2 FQNEAQ (reference sequence). Here the CDR3 DNA reads TGTGCCAGCGTCCGCACGACTGACTCCTACAATGAGCAGTTCTTC. Translation gives CASVRTTDSYNEQFF.

The rearrangement links TRBV28 to TRBJ2-3, with 8 bases identical to TRBD2. Germline V gives CDR1 MDHEN, CDR2 SYDVKM. The junction had 17 bases not matched to a gene; V was cut back by 5 bases and J by 1 base. The CDR3 is 19 amino acids. This CDR3 is CASSPRLGSGVTRTDTQYF. The CDR3 DNA reads as TGTGCCAGCAGTCCCCGTCTCGGTAGCGGGGTTACCCGCACAGATACGCAGTATTTT.

In this sample, this clone turned up once. This rearrangement joins TRBV2 to TRBJ1-2, with 7 bases identical to TRBD1. CDR1 and CDR2 from the germline V gene are SNHLY and FYNNEI. J gave up 4 bases and V 9 bases, and 5 bases lay outside the gene matches. The CDR3 spans 12 residues. In DNA, the CDR3 is TGTGCCAGGCAGGGGGAGATCTATGGCTACACCTTC. It specifies CARQGEIYGYTF.

Notes on this clone: In the same sample, other DNA sequences code for this CDR3. The J gene is TRBJ2-1, the V gene TRBV27, with D hard to call. CDR1 and CDR2 (germline): MNHEY, SMNVEV (reference sequence). V lost 3 bases, J lost 0 bases, and 3 bases lay in between. The CDR3 runs 13 residues. CDR3 coding DNA: TGTGCCAGCAGTTTGGGCTCCTACAATGAGCAGTTCTTC. This translates into CASSLGSYNEQFF.

J is TRBJ1-4 and V is TRBV7-9, with D perhaps TRBD1 (5 bases). Germline V gives CDR1 SEHNR, CDR2 FQNEAQ (reference sequence). Trimming removed 5 bases at V and 8 bases at J, with 18 bases between. The CDR3 loop spans 15 amino acids. Written as DNA, the CDR3 is TGTGCCAGCAGCCCTAGGGTAGGGGCAGACGAAAAACTGTTTTTT. Its translation is CASSPRVGADEKLFF.

The J gene is TRBJ2-7, the V gene TRBV5-1; 7 bases are shared with TRBD1. The CDR3 runs to 15 residues. V dropped 3 bases and J dropped 3; count of bases not matched to a gene: 9. Germline V gene lookup returns CDR1 SGHRS and CDR2 YFSETQ. Here the CDR3 DNA reads TGCGCCAGCAGCTCTCGACAGGGAGCCGACTACGAGCAGTACTTC. Its translation is CASSSRQGADYEQYF.

The chain uses TRBV5-1 and TRBJ2-1, with 8 bases matching TRBD2. Germline loops: CDR1 SGHRS, CDR2 YFSETQ. V gave up 1 base and J gave up 5 bases; unmatched junction bases: 8. There are 16 residues in the CDR3. The CDR3 DNA reads as TGCGCCAGCAGCTTGTACGCGGGAGGAAAAAACAATGAGCAGTTCTTC. Protein product: CASSLYAGGKNNEQFF.

Of note for this clone: One end of the junction varies from germline; a read error may be responsible. The CDR3 sequence is CASSLELAGSTDTQYF. In DNA form, the CDR3 reads TGTGCTAGCAGCTTAGAACTAGCAGGGAGCACAGATACGCAGTATTTT. The chain employs TRBV7-7 and TRBJ2-3; the D gene is possibly TRBD2 (6 bases). This CDR3 spans 16 amino acids. Germline CDR1 is SSHAT and CDR2 is FNYEAQ (reference sequence).

This clone was found once. The chain has TRBV5-1 and TRBJ2-1; TRBD2 matches at 8 bases. Germline V gene sequence: CDR1 SGHRS, CDR2 YFSETQ. The length of the CDR3 is 14 residues. After removal of 5 bases from V and 6 bases from J, the junction contained 7 bases not matched to a gene. CDR3 bases: TGCGCCAGCAGAAATACGGGACTAGTCAATGAGCAGTTCTTC. Its translation: CASRNTGLVNEQFF. Using reference TRBV5-1 and TRBJ2-1 for the parts outside the CDR3, the full variable domain is KAGVTQTPRYLIKTRGQQVTLSCSPISGHRSVSWYQQTPGQGLQFLFEYFSETQRNKGNFPGRFSGRQFSNSRSEMNVSTLELGDSALYLCASRNTGLVNEQFFGPGTRLTVL.

The chain carries TRBV19 and TRBJ1-4, with D uncertain. Germline V gene data show CDR1 as LNHDA and CDR2 as SQIVND (reference sequence). V shed 3 bases and J shed 8 bases, with 16 bases lying between them. This CDR3 is built from 15 residues. The CDR3 region has the DNA TGTGCCAGTAGTATTTATGCGGACTCCCTCGAAAAACTGTTTTTT. Translated: CASSIYADSLEKLFF.

The CDR3 loop is CASSLLTSGRGGTDTQYF. As DNA, the CDR3 is TGTGCCAGCAGTTTATTGACTAGCGGGAGGGGGGGCACAGATACGCAGTATTTT. The chain couples TRBV27 to TRBJ2-3; 14 bases match TRBD2. The trim removed 1 base at V and 1 base at J, leaving 4 bases unmatched. The CDR3 is 18 amino acids. The germline gives CDR1 MNHEY, CDR2 SMNVEV (reference sequence).

The chain couples TRBV2 to TRBJ2-7; 8 bases map to TRBD1. V trimming: 8 bases; J trimming: 2 bases; junction bases outside the gene matches: 2. Germline V gives CDR1 SNHLY, CDR2 FYNNEI. This CDR3 spans 12 amino acids. CDR3 loop: CASLTGAYEQYF. In DNA, the CDR3 is TGTGCCAGCCTGACAGGGGCCTACGAGCAGTACTTC. Filled out from reference TRBV2 and TRBJ2-7, the complete variable domain reads EPEVTQTPSHQVTQMGQEVILRCVPISNHLYFYWYRQILGQKVEFLVSFYNNEISEKSEIFDDQFSVERPDGSNFTLKIRSTKLEDSAMYFCASLTGAYEQYFGPGTRLTVT.

The rearrangement uses TRBV5-6 and TRBJ2-6, with TRBD1 matching over 9 bases. V was clipped by 4 bases and J by 0 bases; unmatched bases: 8. The germline gives CDR1 SGHDT, CDR2 YYEEEE. This CDR3 is 18 amino acids long. This CDR3 reads CASSATGGGTSGANVLTF. CDR3 bases: TGTGCCAGCAGCGCTACAGGGGGCGGGACCTCTGGGGCCAACGTCCTGACTTTC.

This sequence joins TRBV2 and TRBJ1-2; no firm D call. This CDR3 has 13 amino acids. V was pared by 7 bases and J by 5 bases, with 14 bases between. CDR1 is SNHLY and CDR2 is FYNNEI in the germline V gene. The chain's CDR3 is CASTGEGIYGYTF. The CDR3 DNA is TGTGCCAGCACGGGAGAGGGTATTTATGGCTACACCTTC.

The chain recombines TRBV29-1 with TRBJ1-1; no reliable D call. The CDR3 consists of 14 residues. Germline-derived CDR1 and CDR2 are SQVTM and ANQGSEA. V lost 4 bases to trimming and J lost 0 bases, with 12 bases between them. CDR3 sequence reads: CSVAQYRMNTEAFF. The CDR3 DNA sequence: TGCAGCGTTGCGCAGTACCGAATGAACACTGAAGCTTTCTTT. The full variable domain, in which reference TRBV29-1 and TRBJ1-1 provide the parts outside the CDR3, is SAVISQKPSRDICQRGTSLTIQCQVDSQVTMMFWYRQQPGQSLTLIATANQGSEATYESGFVIDKFPISRPNLTFSTLTVSNMSPEDSSIYLCSVAQYRMNTEAFFGQGTRLTVV.

The chain uses TRBV6-5 and TRBJ1-1; possible D gene TRBD1, 6 bases. CDR3 length: 14 amino acids. V was shortened by 6 bases and J by 1 base, with 12 bases between the two germline ends. Germline-derived CDR1 and CDR2 are MNHEY and SVGAGI. CDR3 sequence reads: CASREGVPNTEAFF. The CDR3 DNA is TGTGCCAGCAGAGAGGGGGTACCGAACACTGAAGCTTTCTTT.

The V and J genes are TRBV11-3 and TRBJ1-2, with D possibly TRBD1 on 5 matching bases. Per germline, CDR1 SGHNT and CDR2 YENEEA. Deletions cut 5 bases from V and 5 bases from J, with 24 bases between. This CDR3 comprises 17 residues. For the CDR3, the DNA is TGTGCCAGCAGCCCGACTCTGAGGACATATCTAGGATATGGCTACACCTTC. This translates into CASSPTLRTYLGYGYTF.

The chain has TRBV29-1 and TRBJ2-3; 11 bases are shared with TRBD2. Per the germline V gene, CDR1 is SQVTM and CDR2 is ANQGSEA. V shed 8 bases, J shed 0 bases, and the junction held 22 bases outside the gene matches. CDR3 length equals 20 residues. DNA for the CDR3: TGCAGCTATCGGGCCCGCGGGACTAGCGGAACCCCGTTGAGCACAGATACGCAGTATTTT. Its translation is CSYRARGTSGTPLSTDTQYF.